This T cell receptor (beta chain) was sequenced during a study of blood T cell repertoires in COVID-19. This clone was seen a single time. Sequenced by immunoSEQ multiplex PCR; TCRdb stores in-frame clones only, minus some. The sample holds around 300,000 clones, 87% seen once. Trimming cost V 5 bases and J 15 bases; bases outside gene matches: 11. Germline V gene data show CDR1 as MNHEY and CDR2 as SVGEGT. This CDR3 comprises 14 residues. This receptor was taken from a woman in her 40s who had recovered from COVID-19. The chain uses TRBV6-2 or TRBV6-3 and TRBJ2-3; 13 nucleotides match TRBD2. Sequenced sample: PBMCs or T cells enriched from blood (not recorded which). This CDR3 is CASSPRLAGGPSYF. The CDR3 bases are TGTGCCAGCAGTCCCAGACTAGCGGGAGGTCCTAGTTATTTT.